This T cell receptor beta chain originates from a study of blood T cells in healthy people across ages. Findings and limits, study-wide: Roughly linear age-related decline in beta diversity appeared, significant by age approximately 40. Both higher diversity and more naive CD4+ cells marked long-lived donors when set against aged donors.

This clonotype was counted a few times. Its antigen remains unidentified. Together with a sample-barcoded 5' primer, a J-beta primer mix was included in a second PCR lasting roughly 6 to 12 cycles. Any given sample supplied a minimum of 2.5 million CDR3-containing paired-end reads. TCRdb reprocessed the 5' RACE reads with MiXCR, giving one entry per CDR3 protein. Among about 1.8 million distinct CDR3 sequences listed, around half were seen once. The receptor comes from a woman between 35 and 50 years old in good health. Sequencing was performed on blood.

The CDR3 DNA sequence: TGTGCCAGCAGCGTAGGCTCCGACTATGAGCAGTTCTTC. As protein: CASSVGSDYEQFF. This chain joins TRBV9 and TRBJ2-1, with unresolved D. The germline V and J ends were trimmed by 0 bases and 8 bases, with 9 bases remaining between them. The CDR3 is made up of 13 amino acids. CDR1 SGDLS and CDR2 YYNGEE come from the germline V gene.